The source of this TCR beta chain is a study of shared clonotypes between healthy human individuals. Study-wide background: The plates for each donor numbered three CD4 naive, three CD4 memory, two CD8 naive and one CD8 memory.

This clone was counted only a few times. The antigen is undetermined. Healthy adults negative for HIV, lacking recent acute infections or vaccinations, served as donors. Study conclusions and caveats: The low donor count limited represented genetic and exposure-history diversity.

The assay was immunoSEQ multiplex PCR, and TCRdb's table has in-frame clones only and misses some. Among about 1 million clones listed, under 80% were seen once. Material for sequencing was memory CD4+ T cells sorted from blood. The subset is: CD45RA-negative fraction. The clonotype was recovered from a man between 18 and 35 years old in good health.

In DNA, the CDR3 is TGCGCCAGCAGCCCGGGACAGGTTGGGGGCACTGAAGCTTTCTTT. Translation: CASSPGQVGGTEAFF. This sequence joins TRBV5-1 and TRBJ1-1; 8 positions agree with TRBD1. Per germline, CDR1 SGHRS and CDR2 YFSETQ. The ends lost 4 bases at V and 4 bases at J; junction bases unmatched: 9. This CDR3 contains 15 residues. The full variable domain, with the rest looked up from reference TRBV5-1 and TRBJ1-1, is KAGVTQTPRYLIKTRGQQVTLSCSPISGHRSVSWYQQTPGQGLQFLFEYFSETQRNKGNFPGRFSGRQFSNSRSEMNVSTLELGDSALYLCASSPGQVGGTEAFFGQGTRLTVV.